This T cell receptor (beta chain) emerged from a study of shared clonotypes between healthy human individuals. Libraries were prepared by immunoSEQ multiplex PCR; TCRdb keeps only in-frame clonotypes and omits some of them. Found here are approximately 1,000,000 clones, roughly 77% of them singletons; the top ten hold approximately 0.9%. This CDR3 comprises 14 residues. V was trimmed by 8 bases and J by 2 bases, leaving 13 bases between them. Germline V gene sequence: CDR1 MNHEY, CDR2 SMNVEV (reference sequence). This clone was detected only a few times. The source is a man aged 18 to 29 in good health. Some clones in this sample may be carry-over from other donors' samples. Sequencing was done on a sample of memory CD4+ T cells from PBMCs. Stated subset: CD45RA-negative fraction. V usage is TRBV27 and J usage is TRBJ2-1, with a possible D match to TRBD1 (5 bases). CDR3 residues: CASWAGFAYNEQFF. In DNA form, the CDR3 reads TGTGCCAGCTGGGCAGGGTTCGCCTACAATGAGCAGTTCTTC.